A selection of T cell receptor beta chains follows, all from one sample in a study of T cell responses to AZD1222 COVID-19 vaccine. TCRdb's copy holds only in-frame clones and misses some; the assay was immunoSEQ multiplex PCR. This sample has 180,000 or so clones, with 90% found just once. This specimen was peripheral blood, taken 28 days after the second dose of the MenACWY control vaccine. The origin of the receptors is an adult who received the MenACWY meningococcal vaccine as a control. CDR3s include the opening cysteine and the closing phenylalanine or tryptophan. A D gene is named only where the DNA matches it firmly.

CDR3aa: CASSSPGIRTNEQFF; CDR3nt: TGTGCCAGCAGTTCACCGGGGATTCGGACCAATGAGCAGTTCTTC; v_gene: TRBV28; j_gene: TRBJ2-1; d_gene: NA
CDR3aa: CASFWGEGQPQHF; CDR3nt: TGTGCCAGCTTTTGGGGCGAGGGCCAGCCCCAGCATTTT; v_gene: TRBV28; j_gene: TRBJ1-5; d_gene: NA
CDR3aa: CASSLVLAGGETQYF; CDR3nt: TGTGCCAGCAGCTTGGTCCTAGCGGGAGGAGAGACCCAGTACTTC; v_gene: TRBV5-5; j_gene: TRBJ2-5; d_gene: TRBD2
CDR3aa: CASSPGGAVSTDTQYF; CDR3nt: TGCGCCAGCAGCCCCGGCGGAGCGGTTAGCACAGATACGCAGTATTTT; v_gene: TRBV5-1; j_gene: TRBJ2-3; d_gene: NA
CDR3aa: CASSKGEQFF; CDR3nt: TGTGCCAGCAGTAAGGGTGAGCAGTTCTTC; v_gene: TRBV28; j_gene: TRBJ2-1; d_gene: NA
CDR3aa: CASSLSLAGGEQYF; CDR3nt: TGTGCCAGCAGTTTAAGTCTAGCGGGAGGCGAGCAGTACTTC; v_gene: TRBV27; j_gene: TRBJ2-7; d_gene: TRBD2
CDR3aa: CAWSVTDQETQYF; CDR3nt: TGTGCCTGGAGTGTGACAGATCAAGAGACCCAGTACTTC; v_gene: TRBV30; j_gene: TRBJ2-5; d_gene: NA
CDR3aa: CASSISAANEQFF; CDR3nt: TGTGCCAGTAGTATCAGCGCCGCTAATGAGCAGTTCTTC; v_gene: TRBV19; j_gene: TRBJ2-1; d_gene: NA
CDR3aa: CASSLAGNTEAFF; CDR3nt: TGTGCCAGCAGTTTAGCAGGGAACACTGAAGCTTTCTTT; v_gene: TRBV28; j_gene: TRBJ1-1; d_gene: NA
CDR3aa: CASSRKGTADIQYF; CDR3nt: TGCGCCAGCAGCCGTAAGGGTACAGCGGACATTCAGTACTTC; v_gene: TRBV5-1; j_gene: TRBJ2-4; d_gene: NA
CDR3aa: CASSPTGGNTEAFF; CDR3nt: TGTGCCAGCAGCCCGACAGGGGGGAACACTGAAGCTTTCTTT; v_gene: TRBV11-2; j_gene: TRBJ1-1; d_gene: TRBD1
CDR3aa: CASSPSLGAHYEQYF; CDR3nt: TGTGCCAGCAGCCCATCCTTGGGGGCCCACTACGAGCAGTACTTC; v_gene: TRBV28; j_gene: TRBJ2-7; d_gene: NA